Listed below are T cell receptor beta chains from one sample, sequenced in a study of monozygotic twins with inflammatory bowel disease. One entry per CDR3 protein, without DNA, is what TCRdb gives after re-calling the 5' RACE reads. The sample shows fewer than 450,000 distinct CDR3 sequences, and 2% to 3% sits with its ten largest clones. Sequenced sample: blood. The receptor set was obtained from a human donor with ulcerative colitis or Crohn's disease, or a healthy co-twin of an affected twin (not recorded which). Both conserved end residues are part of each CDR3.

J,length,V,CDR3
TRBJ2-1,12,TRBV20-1,CSATYRANEQFF
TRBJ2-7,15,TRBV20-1,CSARARLAALGEQYF
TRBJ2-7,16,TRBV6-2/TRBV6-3,CASSYGIGKSSYEQYF
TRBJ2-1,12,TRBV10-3,CAITSGDNEQFF
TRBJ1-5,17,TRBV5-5,CASSSRAADRYNQPQHF
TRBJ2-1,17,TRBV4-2,CASSQVLTSGANNEQFF
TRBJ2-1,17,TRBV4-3,CASSQGLAGEKYNEQFF
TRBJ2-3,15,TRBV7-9,CASTKGPGLADTQYF
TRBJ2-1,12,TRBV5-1,CASSLARNEQFF
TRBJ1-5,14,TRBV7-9,CASSLVGRNQPQHF
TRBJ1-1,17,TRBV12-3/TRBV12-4,CASSLAGSGVMNTEAFF
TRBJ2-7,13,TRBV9,CASSVVGGYEQYF
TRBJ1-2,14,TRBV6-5,CASSYDTTYYGYTF
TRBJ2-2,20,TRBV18,CASSRTSGGLEEINTGELFF
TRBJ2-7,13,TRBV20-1,CSARGQGNYEQYF
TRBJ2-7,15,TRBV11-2,CASGTAPLVIYEQYF
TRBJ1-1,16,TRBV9,CASSPSGGFLNTEAFF
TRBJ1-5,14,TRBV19,CASSVDRRNQPQHF
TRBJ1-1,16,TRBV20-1,CSARGQGAKSYTEAFF
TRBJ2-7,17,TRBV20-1,CSAPATRGGIVRYEQYF